This T cell receptor beta chain stems from a study of T cell repertoires in cytomegalovirus infection. Looking at the study overall: An indication of both CMV infection and matching HLA type came from public TCR beta signatures.

The V and J ends lost 1 base and 2 bases respectively, with 15 bases between them. This CDR3 has 17 residues. From germline, CDR1 is SGHAT and CDR2 FQNNGV. Study-level results: Across the ex vivo response, the dominant clonotypes were HLA-C-restricted CMV-specific TCR beta clonotypes. Of the TCR beta families, the public ones yielded a cumulative frequency that identified carriers of CMV plus the relevant HLA.

This clonotype was picked up many times. Its antigen is currently unknown. TCRdb itself ran the reads through MiXCR, one entry per CDR3 protein. The sample holds 130,000 or so distinct CDR3 sequences; roughly 6.5% are singletons and the top ten take more than 15%. This receptor was identified in a human donor in good health (CMV status not recorded). Some clones in this sample may be carry-over from other donors' samples. Sequencing was carried out using PBMCs. The J gene is TRBJ2-1, the V gene TRBV11-2; D may be TRBD2 (7 bases). The CDR3 here is CASSLGSRGPPYNEQFF. The CDR3, as DNA: TGTGCCAGCAGCTTAGGATCGCGGGGGCCACCCTACAATGAGCAGTTCTTC.